The 4 T cell receptor beta chains given below trace back to one sample, sequenced in a study of blood T cell repertoires in COVID-19. The repertoire was sequenced with immunoSEQ multiplex PCR; TCRdb's copy has only in-frame clones and lacks some. The sample lists about 75,000 clones; roughly 88% were seen once. Sequenced: peripheral blood. All receptors derive from a woman aged 45-65 years with acute or convalescent COVID-19.

V gene TRBV11-3 combines with J gene TRBJ2-2; D is possibly TRBD2 (6 bases). The CDR3 runs 15 residues. CDR1 and CDR2 from the germline V gene are SGHNT and YENEEA. Trimming removed 5 bases at V and 6 bases at J, with 16 bases between. CDR3 protein: CASSGRGLSAGELFF. CDR3 bases: TGTGCCAGCAGCGGACGGGGGTTGTCGGCCGGGGAGCTGTTTTTT.

In this sample, this clone turned up a few times. This chain connects TRBV6-4 to TRBJ2-2; TRBD2 aligns across 8 bases. Looked up from germline, CDR1 is MRHNA and CDR2 is SNTAGT. The CDR3 consists of 15 residues. V trimming: 3 bases; J trimming: 7 bases; junction bases outside the gene matches: 7. The CDR3 sequence is CASSERAGAHGELFF. Here the CDR3 DNA reads TGTGCCAGCAGTGAACGAGCGGGGGCACACGGGGAGCTGTTTTTT.

To note about this clone: The junction and the germline gene differ at one end; a read error may be behind it. The chain employs TRBV7-7 and TRBJ2-7; TRBD1 aligns across 8 bases. The length of the CDR3 is 14 residues. Germline V CDR1 and CDR2: SSHAT, FNYEAQ (reference sequence). The CDR3 DNA sequence: TGTGCTAGCAGCTCTACAGGGGGATCGGGTGAGCAGTACTTC. Residues: CASSSTGGSGEQYF.

The genes are TRBV18 and TRBJ2-3; D gene uncertain. With 5 bases removed from V and 1 base from J, the gap between germline ends came to 10 bases. CDR1 is KGHSH, CDR2 LQKENI, per germline. The CDR3 covers 14 residues. DNA for the CDR3: TGTGCCAGCTCATACAGCAGCCGCACAGATACGCAGTATTTT. It is translated as CASSYSSRTDTQYF.